This T cell receptor beta chain was recorded in a study of CD8+ T cells in alopecia areata. In germline, CDR1 is LNHDA, CDR2 SQIVND (reference sequence). The CDR3 consists of 15 residues. The V segment lost 6 bases and the J segment 5 bases; nucleotides outside the gene matches: 6. Broader study findings: Researchers report lesional scalp, most notably alopecia totalis/universalis, outstripped normal scalp in clonality.

RNA extraction was followed by reverse transcription into cDNA, which acted as the sequencing template. TCRdb keeps only in-frame clones here, not all; method: immunoSEQ multiplex PCR. Counted here are around 80,000 clones, roughly 47% occurring once; the ten biggest clones make up about 6%. Worth noting for this clone: Its antigen is currently unknown.

Punch biopsies of lesional scalp, plus peripheral blood, were taken from alopecia areata patients. This chain links TRBV19 with TRBJ2-3; 12 positions agree with TRBD2. Sequenced: NKG2D-high CD8+ T cells sorted from blood. The clonotype originates from a human donor with alopecia areata. Here the CDR3 reads CASRLRLAGEDTQYF. As DNA, the CDR3 is TGTGCCAGTAGGTTACGACTAGCGGGAGAAGATACGCAGTATTTT.